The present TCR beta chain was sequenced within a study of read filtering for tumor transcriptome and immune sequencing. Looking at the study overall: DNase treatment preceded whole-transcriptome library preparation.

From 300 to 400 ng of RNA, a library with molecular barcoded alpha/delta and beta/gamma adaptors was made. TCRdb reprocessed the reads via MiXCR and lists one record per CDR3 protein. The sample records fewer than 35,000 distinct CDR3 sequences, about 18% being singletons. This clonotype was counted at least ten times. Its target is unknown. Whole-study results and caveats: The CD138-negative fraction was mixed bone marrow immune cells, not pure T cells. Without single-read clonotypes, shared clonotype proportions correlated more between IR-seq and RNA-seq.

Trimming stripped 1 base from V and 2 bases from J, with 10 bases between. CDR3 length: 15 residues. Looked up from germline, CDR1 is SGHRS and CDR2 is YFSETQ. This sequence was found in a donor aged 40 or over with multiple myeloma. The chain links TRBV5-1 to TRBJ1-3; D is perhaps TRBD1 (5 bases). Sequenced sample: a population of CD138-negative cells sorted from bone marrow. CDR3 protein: CASSLSIGAGNTIYF. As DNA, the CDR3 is TGCGCCAGCAGCTTGTCTATAGGGGCTGGAAACACCATATATTTT.